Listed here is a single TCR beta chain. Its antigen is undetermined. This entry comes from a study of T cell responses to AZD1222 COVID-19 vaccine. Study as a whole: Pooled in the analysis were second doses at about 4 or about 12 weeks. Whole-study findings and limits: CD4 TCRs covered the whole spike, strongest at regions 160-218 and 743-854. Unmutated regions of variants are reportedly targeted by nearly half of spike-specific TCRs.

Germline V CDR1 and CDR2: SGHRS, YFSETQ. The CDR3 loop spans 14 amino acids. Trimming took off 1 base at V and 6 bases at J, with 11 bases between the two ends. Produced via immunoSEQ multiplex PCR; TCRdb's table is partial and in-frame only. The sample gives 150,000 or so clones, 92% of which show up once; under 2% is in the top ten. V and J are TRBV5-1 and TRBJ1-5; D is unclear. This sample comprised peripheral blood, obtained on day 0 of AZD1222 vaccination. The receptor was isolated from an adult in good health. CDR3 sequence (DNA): TGCGCCAGCAGCTTGACACCGGAAGGTCAGCCCCAGCATTTT. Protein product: CASSLTPEGQPQHF.